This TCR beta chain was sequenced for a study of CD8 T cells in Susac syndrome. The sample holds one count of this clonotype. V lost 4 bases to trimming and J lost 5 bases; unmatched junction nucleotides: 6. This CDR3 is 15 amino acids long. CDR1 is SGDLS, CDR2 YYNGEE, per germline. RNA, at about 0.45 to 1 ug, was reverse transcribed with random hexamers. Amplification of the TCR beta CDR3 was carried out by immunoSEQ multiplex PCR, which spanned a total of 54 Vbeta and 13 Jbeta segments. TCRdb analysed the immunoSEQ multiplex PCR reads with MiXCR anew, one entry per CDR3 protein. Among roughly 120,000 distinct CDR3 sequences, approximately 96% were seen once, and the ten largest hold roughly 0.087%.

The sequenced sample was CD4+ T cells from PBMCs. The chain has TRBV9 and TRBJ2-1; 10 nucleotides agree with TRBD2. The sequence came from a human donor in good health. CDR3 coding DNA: TGTGCCAGCAGCCCTATCGGGACTAGCGACAATGAGCAGTTCTTC. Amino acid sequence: CASSPIGTSDNEQFF.